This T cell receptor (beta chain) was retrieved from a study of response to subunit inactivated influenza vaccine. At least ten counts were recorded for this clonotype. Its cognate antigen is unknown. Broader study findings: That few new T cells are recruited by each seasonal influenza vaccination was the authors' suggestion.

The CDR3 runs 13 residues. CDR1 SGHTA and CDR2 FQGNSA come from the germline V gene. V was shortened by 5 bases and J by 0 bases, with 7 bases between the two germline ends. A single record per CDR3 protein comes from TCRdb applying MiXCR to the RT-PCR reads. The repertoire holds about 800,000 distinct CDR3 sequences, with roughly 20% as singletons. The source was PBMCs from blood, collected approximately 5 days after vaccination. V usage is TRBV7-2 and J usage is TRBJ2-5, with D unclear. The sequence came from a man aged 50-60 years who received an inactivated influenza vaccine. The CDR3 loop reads CASSPANQETQYF. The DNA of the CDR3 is TGTGCCAGCAGCCCTGCTAACCAAGAGACCCAGTACTTC.